This T cell receptor (beta chain) was identified during a study of monozygotic twins with inflammatory bowel disease. Germline values: CDR1 SGHAT, CDR2 FQNNGV. CDR3 length: 14 amino acids. Both the TCRalpha cDNA and the TCRbeta cDNA were taken through two nested PCRs, lasting around 15 and 10 cycles. TCRdb processed the 5' RACE reads again and assigns one entry to each CDR3 protein, with no DNA. Its clone listing holds over 350,000 distinct CDR3 sequences. About this clonotype itself: What it binds is not known.

Whole-study results and caveats: Twin pairs that were concordant did not differ from discordant pairs in repertoire similarity, possibly from limited power. None of the different T cell subtypes could be distinguished from one another.

V and J are TRBV11-2 and TRBJ2-7; TCRdb outputs TRBD2, but without DNA this stays unchecked. This TCR was recovered from a human donor with ulcerative colitis or Crohn's disease, or a healthy co-twin of an affected twin (not recorded which). Material for sequencing was blood. The CDR3 here is CASSLDRGVDEQYF.